This T cell receptor beta chain is from a study of identical twins. Everyone who donated was a healthy Caucasian. The CDR3 extends over 16 amino acids. J was trimmed by 6 bases and V by 6 bases; bases with no gene match: 10. TCRdb re-called the 5' RACE reads through MiXCR, storing one row per CDR3 protein. The sample gives roughly 470,000 distinct CDR3 sequences, about 13% of which show up once; 0.98% is in the top ten. Whole-study results and caveats: Some out-of-frame alpha sequences were shared by twins, and these showed excess low generation probability.

In the case of this clonotype: Its matching antigen is unknown.

These data were also filed under a second study, of yellow fever vaccine responses in identical twins.

Sequenced input: CD4+ T cells sorted from blood. The chain carries TRBV12-3 or TRBV12-4 and TRBJ2-3; 12 bases match TRBD1. The TCR was taken from a woman between 18 and 29 years old in good health. DNA of the CDR3: TGTGCCAGCAGCCGCCTCCGGGACAGGGGGCTCGATACGCAGTATTTT. As protein: CASSRLRDRGLDTQYF.